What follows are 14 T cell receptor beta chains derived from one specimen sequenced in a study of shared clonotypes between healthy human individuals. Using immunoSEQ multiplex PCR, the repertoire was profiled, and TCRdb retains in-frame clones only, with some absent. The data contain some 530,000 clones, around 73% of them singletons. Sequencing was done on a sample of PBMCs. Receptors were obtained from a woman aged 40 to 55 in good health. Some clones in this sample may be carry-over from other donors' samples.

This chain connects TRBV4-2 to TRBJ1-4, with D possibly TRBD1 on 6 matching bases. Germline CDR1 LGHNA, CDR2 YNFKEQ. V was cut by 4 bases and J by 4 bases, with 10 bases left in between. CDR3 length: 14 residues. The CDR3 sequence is CASSPGTLNEKLFF. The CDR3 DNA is TGTGCCAGCAGCCCCGGGACACTTAATGAAAAACTGTTTTTT.

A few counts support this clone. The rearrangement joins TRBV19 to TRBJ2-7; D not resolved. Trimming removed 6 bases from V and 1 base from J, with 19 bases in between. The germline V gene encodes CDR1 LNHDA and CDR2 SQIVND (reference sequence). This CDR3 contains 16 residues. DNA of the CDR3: TGTGCCAGTAGCCCGTATCCCAGTTTAGGATCCTACGAGCAGTACTTC. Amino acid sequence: CASSPYPSLGSYEQYF.

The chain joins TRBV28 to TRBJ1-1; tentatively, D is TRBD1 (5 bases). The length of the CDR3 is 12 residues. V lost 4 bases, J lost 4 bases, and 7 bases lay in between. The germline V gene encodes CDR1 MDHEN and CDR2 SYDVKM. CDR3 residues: CASSSGGTEAFF. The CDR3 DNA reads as TGTGCCAGCAGTTCGGGGGGCACTGAAGCTTTCTTT.

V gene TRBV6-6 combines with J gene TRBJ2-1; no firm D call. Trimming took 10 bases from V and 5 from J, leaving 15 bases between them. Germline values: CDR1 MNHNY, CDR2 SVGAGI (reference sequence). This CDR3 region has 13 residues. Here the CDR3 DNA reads TGTGCCACGGTTTCCCCCTCTAACAATGAGCAGTTCTTC. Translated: CATVSPSNNEQFF.

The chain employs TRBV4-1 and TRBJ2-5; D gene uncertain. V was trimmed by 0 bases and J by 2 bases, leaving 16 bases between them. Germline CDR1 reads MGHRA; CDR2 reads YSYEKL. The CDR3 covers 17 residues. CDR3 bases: TGCGCCAGCAGCCAAGAGAGGTTAGCAATCCTGCAAGAGACCCAGTACTTC. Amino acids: CASSQERLAILQETQYF.

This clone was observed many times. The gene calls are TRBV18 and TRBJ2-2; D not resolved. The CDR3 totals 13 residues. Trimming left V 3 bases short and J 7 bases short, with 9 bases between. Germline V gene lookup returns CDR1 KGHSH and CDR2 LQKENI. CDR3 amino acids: CASSPWAIGELFF. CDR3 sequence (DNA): TGTGCCAGCTCACCGTGGGCTATCGGGGAGCTGTTTTTT.

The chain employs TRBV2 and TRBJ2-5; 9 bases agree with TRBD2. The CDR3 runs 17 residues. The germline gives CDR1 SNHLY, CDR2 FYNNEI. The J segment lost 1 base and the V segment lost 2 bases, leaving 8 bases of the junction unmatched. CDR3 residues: CASSEWWAGGGQETQYF. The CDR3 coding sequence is TGTGCCAGCAGTGAATGGTGGGCGGGAGGGGGCCAAGAGACCCAGTACTTC. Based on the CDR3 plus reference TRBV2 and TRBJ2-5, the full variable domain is EPEVTQTPSHQVTQMGQEVILRCVPISNHLYFYWYRQILGQKVEFLVSFYNNEISEKSEIFDDQFSVERPDGSNFTLKIRSTKLEDSAMYFCASSEWWAGGGQETQYFGPGTRLLVL.

In DNA, the CDR3 is TGTGCCAGCAGACCGCCGTACAACACTGAAGCTTTCTTT. It codes for CASRPPYNTEAFF. The genes are TRBV28 and TRBJ1-1; no clear D gene. V gave up 6 bases and J gave up 2 bases, with 10 bases separating them. The CDR3 spans 13 residues. The germline CDR1 and CDR2 sequences are MDHEN and SYDVKM.

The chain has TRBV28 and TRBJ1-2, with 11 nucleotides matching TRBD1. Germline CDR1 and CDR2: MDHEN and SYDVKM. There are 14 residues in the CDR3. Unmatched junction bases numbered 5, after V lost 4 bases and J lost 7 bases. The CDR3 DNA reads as TGTGCCAGCAGTTCCCTAGGGACAGGGGGTGGCTACACCTTC. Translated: CASSSLGTGGGYTF.

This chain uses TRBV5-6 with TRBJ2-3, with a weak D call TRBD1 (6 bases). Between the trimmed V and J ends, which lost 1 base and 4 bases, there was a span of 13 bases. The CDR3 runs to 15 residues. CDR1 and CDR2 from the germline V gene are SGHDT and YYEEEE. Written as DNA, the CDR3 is TGTGCCAGCAGCTTGACAGGGAGTGAGGCAGATACGCAGTATTTT. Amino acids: CASSLTGSEADTQYF.

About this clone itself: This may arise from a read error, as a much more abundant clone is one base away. The CDR3 nucleotides read TGTGCCAGCAGCCACCTAAAGGCTAGCTCCTACGAGCAGTACTTC. Translated: CASSHLKASSYEQYF. This sequence joins TRBV4-2 and TRBJ2-7, with D unresolved. The CDR3 is 15 residues long. Trimming stripped 3 bases from V and 0 bases from J, with 12 bases between. CDR1 and CDR2 (germline): LGHNA, YNFKEQ.

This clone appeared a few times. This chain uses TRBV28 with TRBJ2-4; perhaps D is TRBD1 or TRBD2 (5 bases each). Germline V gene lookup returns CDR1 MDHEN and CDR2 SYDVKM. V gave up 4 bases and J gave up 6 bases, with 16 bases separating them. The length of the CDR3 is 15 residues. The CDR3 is CASSSRDPTGNIQYF. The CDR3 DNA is TGTGCCAGCAGTTCCCGGGACCCGACGGGAAACATTCAGTACTTC.

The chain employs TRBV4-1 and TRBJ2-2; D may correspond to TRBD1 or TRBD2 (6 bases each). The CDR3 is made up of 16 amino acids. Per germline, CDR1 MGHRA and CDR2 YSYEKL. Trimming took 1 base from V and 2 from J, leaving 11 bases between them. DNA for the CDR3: TGCGCCAGCAGCCAAGGGAGGGACACCAACACCGGGGAGCTGTTTTTT. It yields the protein CASSQGRDTNTGELFF.

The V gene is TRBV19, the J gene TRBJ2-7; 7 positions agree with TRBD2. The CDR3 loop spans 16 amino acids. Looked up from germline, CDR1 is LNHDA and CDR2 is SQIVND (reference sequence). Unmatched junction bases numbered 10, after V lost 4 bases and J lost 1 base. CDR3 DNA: TGTGCCAGTAGTACCCCTCTGGGGGGGACTTCCTACGAGCAGTACTTC. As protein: CASSTPLGGTSYEQYF.